This T cell receptor beta chain comes out of a study of blood T cells in healthy people across ages. A sample-barcoded 5' primer and a J-beta primer mix were used in a second PCR of roughly 7 to 12 cycles. One entry per CDR3 protein, called by TCRdb with MiXCR from the 5' RACE reads. Of roughly 2 million distinct CDR3 sequences in the sample, around half are singletons; the top ten hold over 2%. V trimming: 4 bases; J trimming: 6 bases; junction bases outside the gene matches: 5. This CDR3 is 14 amino acids long. Germline lookup yields CDR1 MDHEN and CDR2 SYDVKM. V usage is TRBV28 and J usage is TRBJ1-4; 7 bases agree with TRBD1. The source of this sequence is a woman between 40 and 50 years old in good health. Sequencing was carried out using blood. CDR3 bases: TGTGCCAGCAGTTCGACAGGGAACGATGAAAAACTGTTTTTT. Translation gives CASSSTGNDEKLFF.